A single sample gave rise to the 27 T cell receptor beta chains below, sequenced in a study of CD8 T cells in ankylosing spondylitis. TCRdb fed the 5' RACE reads into MiXCR, producing one record per CDR3 protein. The sample consists of about 150,000 distinct CDR3 sequences, under 35% of them appearing once. Sequencing was carried out using synovial fluid, either unsorted or a sorted T cell fraction (not recorded which). Every receptor here comes from a male donor with ankylosing spondylitis.

The chain employs TRBV28 and TRBJ1-2; D remains unclear. The germline gives CDR1 MDHEN, CDR2 SYDVKM. The CDR3 is 11 amino acids. In DNA, the CDR3 is TGTGCTGCACGAGGGAACTATGGCTACACCTTC. Translated, it gives CAARGNYGYTF.

This sequence joins TRBV2 and TRBJ1-1; D gene uncertain. Deletions cut 4 bases from V and 5 bases from J, with 8 bases between. This CDR3 contains 12 residues. Germline values: CDR1 SNHLY, CDR2 FYNNEI. The CDR3 DNA sequence: TGTGCCAGCAGTGGGCCCCAGACTGAAGCTTTCTTT. Its translation: CASSGPQTEAFF.

This sequence joins TRBV14 and TRBJ2-1; 8 bases are shared with TRBD2. With V trimmed by 4 bases and J by 15 bases, 8 bases remained unmatched. This CDR3 is 12 amino acids long. Germline V lookup: CDR1 SGHDN, CDR2 FVKESK. In DNA, the CDR3 is TGTGCCAGCAGCCGGACTAGCTTGATGCTGTTCTTC. This gives the protein CASSRTSLMLFF.

This clonotype has just a few counts. The chain combines TRBV6-5 with TRBJ1-4; D is undetermined. Germline V gene sequence: CDR1 MNHEY, CDR2 SVGAGI. The CDR3 is made up of 14 amino acids. Trimming pared 2 bases from V and 1 base from J, leaving 5 bases between. CDR3 in amino acids: CASSYGGTNEKLFF. In nucleotides, the CDR3 is TGTGCCAGCAGTTACGGTGGAACTAATGAAAAACTGTTTTTT.

A single count supports this clonotype. The CDR3 DNA reads as TGCAGTGCTTCCCCTGCACGGACAGTACAAGAGACCCAGTACTTC. Amino acids: CSASPARTVQETQYF. The chain combines TRBV20-1 with TRBJ2-5; D may be TRBD1 (6 bases). Looked up from germline, CDR1 is DFQATT and CDR2 is SNEGSKA (reference sequence). V was cut by 5 bases and J by 2 bases, with 18 bases left in between. The CDR3 runs to 15 residues.

This chain connects TRBV28 to TRBJ2-7; 7 bases are a match to TRBD2. Losses at the gene ends were 5 bases for V and 5 bases for J; bases not matched to a gene: 12. Germline V gene lookup returns CDR1 MDHEN and CDR2 SYDVKM. The CDR3 loop spans 15 amino acids. CDR3 nucleotides: TGTGCCAGCAGTGCACGGGGCGGGAGTAGCGACGAGCAGTACTTC. Its translation is CASSARGGSSDEQYF.

The sample holds a few counts of this clonotype. This chain uses TRBV7-3 with TRBJ1-6, with TRBD1 matching over 8 bases. Unmatched junction bases numbered 5, after V lost 6 bases and J lost 7 bases. CDR3 size: 14 residues. Per germline, CDR1 SGHTA and CDR2 FQGTGA. The CDR3 coding sequence is TGTGCCAGCAGGCAGACAGGGGAAAATTCACCCCTCCACTTT. Amino acids: CASRQTGENSPLHF.

This clonotype was detected ten times or more. The rearrangement links TRBV12-3 or TRBV12-4 to TRBJ2-1; 9 nucleotides align to TRBD2. The CDR3 totals 15 residues. V lost 6 bases to trimming and J lost 7 bases; unmatched junction nucleotides: 10. CDR3 residues: CASSPLAGTGNEQFF. CDR3 DNA: TGTGCCAGCAGCCCGCTAGCGGGGACTGGGAATGAGCAGTTCTTC.

This clonotype was seen more than once but under ten times. The chain carries TRBV7-3 and TRBJ2-5, with D perhaps given as TRBD1 or TRBD2 (6 bases each). The V end was cut by 5 bases, the J end by 3 bases, with 10 bases between. The CDR3 has 13 amino acids. The germline V gene has CDR1 SGHTA and CDR2 FQGTGA. The CDR3 here is CASSRGTKETQYF. The CDR3 coding sequence is TGTGCCAGCAGCCGGGGGACAAAAGAGACCCAGTACTTC.

V gene TRBV5-7 combines with J gene TRBJ1-1; D gene uncertain. TRBV5-7 is identified as an open reading frame with a role that is uncertain. V shed 4 bases and J shed 4 bases, with 17 bases lying between them. CDR3 length equals 15 residues. This CDR3 reads CASSPLPVGSTEAFF. DNA for the CDR3: TGTGCCAGCAGCCCTCTCCCAGTCGGTTCCACTGAAGCTTTCTTT.

The J gene is TRBJ2-1, the V gene TRBV6-5; 11 bases align to TRBD2. The J segment lost 6 bases and the V segment lost 2 bases, leaving 3 bases of the junction unmatched. In germline, CDR1 is MNHEY, CDR2 SVGAGI. The CDR3 consists of 15 residues. CDR3 protein: CASSYGTSGTNEQFF. DNA for the CDR3: TGTGCCAGCAGTTACGGGACTAGCGGTACCAATGAGCAGTTCTTC.

This clonotype came up many times. The CDR3 loop is CSVESPGTQYF. The CDR3 DNA sequence: TGCAGCGTTGAATCCCCTGGGACCCAGTACTTC. V usage is TRBV29-1 and J usage is TRBJ2-5; D is ambiguous. Germline loops: CDR1 SQVTM, CDR2 ANQGSEA. This CDR3 region has 11 residues. Between the trimmed V and J ends, which lost 2 bases and 7 bases, there was a span of 8 bases.

The gene calls are TRBV20-1 and TRBJ2-2, with 7 bases lining up with TRBD1. CDR3 length: 12 residues. The V gene's germline CDR1 is DFQATT and CDR2 SNEGSKA (reference sequence). Written as DNA, the CDR3 is TGCAGCGCGACAGGGCAGGCCGGGGAGCTGTTTTTT. Translation gives CSATGQAGELFF.

The chain combines TRBV6-2 or TRBV6-3 with TRBJ2-2, with D perhaps TRBD2 (6 bases). CDR3 length: 14 amino acids. V dropped 10 bases and J dropped 5 bases, with 17 bases sitting between them. The germline V gene has CDR1 MNHEY and CDR2 SVGEGT. The CDR3 here is CATNLAGRTGELFF. The CDR3 DNA sequence: TGTGCCACCAATCTTGCGGGGAGGACCGGGGAGCTGTTTTTT.

This clonotype occurred a few times. The rearrangement uses TRBV20-1 and TRBJ2-2, with D uncertain. CDR3 length: 13 amino acids. CDR1 is DFQATT and CDR2 is SNEGSKA in the germline V gene (reference sequence). Deletions cut 6 bases from V and 2 bases from J, with 10 bases between. CDR3 in amino acids: CSAHGPNTGELFF. In DNA, the CDR3 is TGCAGTGCCCACGGGCCCAACACCGGGGAGCTGTTTTTT.

This sequence joins TRBV27 and TRBJ1-5; D perhaps matches TRBD1 (5 bases). The germline V and J ends were trimmed by 2 bases and 1 base, with 15 bases remaining between them. This CDR3 has 17 amino acids. Germline CDR1 and CDR2: MNHEY and SMNVEV (reference sequence). The CDR3 nucleotides are TGTGCCAGCAGTTTAACATCCGGGGCAGGGAGCAATCAGCCCCAGCATTTT. Its translation is CASSLTSGAGSNQPQHF.

The chain combines TRBV12-3 or TRBV12-4 with TRBJ2-1, with D perhaps matching TRBD2 (6 bases). This CDR3 is built from 16 residues. Trimming took 1 base from V and 7 from J, leaving 17 bases between them. CDR3 DNA sequence: TGTGCCAGCAGTTTAGTCTTTGGCGGGATGGTAAATGAGCAGTTCTTC. Its translation: CASSLVFGGMVNEQFF.

This clonotype is deemed medium-sized. The chain joins TRBV28 to TRBJ2-5, with D unresolved. The CDR3 has 15 amino acids. Deletions cut 2 bases from V and 2 bases from J, with 12 bases between. Looked up from germline, CDR1 is MDHEN and CDR2 is SYDVKM. CDR3: CASSLVLPGQETQYF. The CDR3 DNA sequence: TGTGCCAGCAGTTTAGTCCTCCCCGGACAAGAGACCCAGTACTTC.

The chain is built from TRBV7-9 and TRBJ2-7; maybe TRBD2 (5 bases). The V gene's germline CDR1 is SEHNR and CDR2 FQNEAQ (reference sequence). This CDR3 has 14 residues. V was trimmed by 3 bases and J by 2 bases, leaving 11 bases between them. This CDR3 reads CASSFAGLPYEQYF. CDR3 bases: TGTGCCAGCAGCTTTGCGGGTCTCCCCTACGAGCAGTACTTC.

This clonotype was seen more than once but under ten times. This sequence joins TRBV9 and TRBJ1-2, with TRBD1 identical over 12 bases. The CDR3 spans 16 residues. Per the germline V gene, CDR1 is SGDLS and CDR2 is YYNGEE. Trimming removed 3 bases from V and 7 bases from J; junction bases left unmatched: 10. CDR3 DNA: TGTGCCAGCAGCGATCGACAGGGACAGGGGGCCAGTGGCTACACCTTC. Residues: CASSDRQGQGASGYTF.

Many counts were recorded for this clonotype. The chain combines TRBV20-1 with TRBJ2-3, with 10 bases identical to TRBD2. Germline assignment: CDR1 DFQATT and CDR2 SNEGSKA (reference sequence). This CDR3 spans 15 amino acids. J gave up 4 bases and V 0 bases, and 4 bases lay outside the gene matches. CDR3 sequence reads: CSAREASGSPDTQYF. Here the CDR3 DNA reads TGCAGTGCTAGAGAAGCTAGCGGGAGCCCAGATACGCAGTATTTT.

This chain links TRBV5-1 with TRBJ1-2, with D maybe TRBD1 (6 bases). The V end was cut by 5 bases, the J end by 3 bases, with 14 bases between. The CDR3 contains 14 residues. Germline V lookup: CDR1 SGHRS, CDR2 YFSETQ. CDR3 sequence (DNA): TGCGCCAGCAGGTCTTTGTCAGGGGACTATGGCTACACCTTC. As protein: CASRSLSGDYGYTF.

The rearrangement links TRBV19 to TRBJ1-1, with D unclear. V lost 0 bases to trimming and J lost 10 bases, with 12 bases between them. CDR1 and CDR2 from the germline V gene are LNHDA and SQIVND (reference sequence). The CDR3 contains 13 residues. The CDR3 region is CASSIDRRRGAFF. The CDR3 DNA is TGTGCCAGTAGTATAGATCGGCGGAGAGGAGCTTTCTTT.

This clonotype turned up a few times. The chain uses TRBV7-2 and TRBJ1-1, with 12 bases aligning to TRBD1. CDR1 is SGHTA, CDR2 FQGNSA, per germline. The CDR3 is made up of 16 amino acids. The trim removed 5 bases at V and 1 base at J, leaving 5 bases unmatched. Here the CDR3 reads CASSQPGQGANTEAFF. Written as DNA, the CDR3 is TGTGCCAGCAGCCAACCGGGACAGGGGGCGAACACTGAAGCTTTCTTT. The full variable domain, rest sourced from reference TRBV7-2 and TRBJ1-1, is GAGVSQSPSNKVTEKGKDVELRCDPISGHTALYWYRQSLGQGLEFLIYFQGNSAPDKSGLPSDRFSAERTGGSVSTLTIQRTQQEDSAVYLCASSQPGQGANTEAFFGQGTRLTVV.

This clonotype was seen a handful of times. This chain links TRBV20-1 with TRBJ2-5; D unresolved. Germline V lookup: CDR1 DFQATT, CDR2 SNEGSKA (reference sequence). There are 14 residues in the CDR3. V was cut by 6 bases and J by 5 bases, with 19 bases left in between. The CDR3 nucleotides are TGCAGTGCCAAATTGCCCCGGGCTCCGGAGACCCAGTACTTC. Residues: CSAKLPRAPETQYF.

CDR3 sequence (DNA): TGTGCCAGTAGTGAAGACAGGGAAATTTACAATGAGCAGTTCTTC. Translation gives CASSEDREIYNEQFF. The chain joins TRBV19 to TRBJ2-1, with 7 bases aligning to TRBD1. The trim removed 5 bases at V and 4 bases at J, leaving 8 bases unmatched. Germline loops: CDR1 LNHDA, CDR2 SQIVND (reference sequence). The length of the CDR3 is 15 residues.

This clonotype was observed a handful of times. The V call is TRBV5-1, the J call TRBJ1-1; no clear D gene. Per the germline V gene, CDR1 is SGHRS and CDR2 is YFSETQ. The length of the CDR3 is 11 residues. V lost 8 bases, J lost 9 bases, and 14 bases lay in between. CDR3: CASKEGRKAFF. The CDR3 nucleotides are TGCGCCAGTAAAGAGGGTCGGAAAGCTTTCTTT.